The 22 T cell receptor beta chains in this list originate from one sample, sequenced in a study of T-cell reconstitution after alpha-beta-depleted transplantation in children. For TCRbeta, the library was prepared with unique molecular identifiers. In TCRdb, the PCR reads were re-called with MiXCR into one record per CDR3 protein. The sample shows some 200,000 distinct CDR3 sequences, 7.5% to 9.5% of them seen only once. This material consisted of PBMCs, mostly from graft donor cells, taken 360 days after TCRalphabeta/CD19-depleted stem cell transplant. Receptors originate from a male patient aged 2-15 years who had a stem cell transplant for acute myeloid leukemia, so the T cells may come from the graft donor.

The J gene is TRBJ2-7, the V gene TRBV6-4, with 9 bases lining up with TRBD1. The CDR3 covers 19 residues. Germline CDR1 is MRHNA and CDR2 is SNTAGT. With V trimmed by 3 bases and J by 5 bases, 20 bases remained unmatched. In nucleotides, the CDR3 is TGTGCCAGCAGTGATCGACGTTCGCAATACAGGGGGCAGCCCCACGAGCAGTACTTC. Translating gives CASSDRRSQYRGQPHEQYF.

This chain connects TRBV11-3 to TRBJ2-1; 9 bases are a match to TRBD1. Germline lookup yields CDR1 SGHNT and CDR2 YENEEA. This CDR3 spans 18 amino acids. V was pared by 0 bases and J by 5 bases, with 11 bases of the junction left unmatched. The CDR3 sequence is CASSLDRDRVITHNEQFF. The CDR3 nucleotides are TGTGCCAGCAGCTTAGATCGGGACAGGGTGATCACACACAATGAGCAGTTCTTC.

This sequence joins TRBV7-8 and TRBJ2-3; possible D gene TRBD2, 6 bases. V was shortened by 4 bases and J by 0 bases, with 11 bases between the two germline ends. The CDR3 contains 15 residues. Looked up from germline, CDR1 is SGHVS and CDR2 is FQNEAQ. CDR3: CASSSTRPSTDTQYF. CDR3 DNA: TGTGCCAGCAGCTCGACTAGACCTAGCACAGATACGCAGTATTTT.

This clonotype has ten or more counts. The V and J genes are TRBV12-3 or TRBV12-4 and TRBJ2-5; 8 nucleotides align to TRBD2. This CDR3 contains 16 residues. Trimming took 2 bases from V and 4 from J; bases not matched to a gene: 9. This chain's CDR3 is CASSLLQRGIGETQYF. Here the CDR3 DNA reads TGTGCCAGCAGTTTATTGCAGCGGGGGATTGGAGAGACCCAGTACTTC.

The J gene is TRBJ1-2, the V gene TRBV20-1, with D hard to call. Trimming stripped 0 bases from V and 8 bases from J, with 7 bases between. The CDR3 totals 11 residues. Germline assignment: CDR1 DFQATT and CDR2 SNEGSKA (reference sequence). CDR3 DNA: TGCAGTGCTAGAGATGGGAAGGGCTACACCTTC. As protein: CSARDGKGYTF.

This clonotype appeared a few times. The rearrangement uses TRBV14 and TRBJ1-3; TRBD1 agrees at 7 bases. The germline V gene has CDR1 SGHDN and CDR2 FVKESK. The CDR3 loop spans 19 amino acids. V lost 4 bases to trimming and J lost 0 bases; unmatched junction nucleotides: 15. The DNA of the CDR3 is TGTGCCAGCAGCCTTATCGTACCGGGACAGTCCTTCTCTGGAAACACCATATATTTT. Translated, it gives CASSLIVPGQSFSGNTIYF. Using reference TRBV14 and TRBJ1-3 for the parts outside the CDR3, the full variable domain is EAGVTQFPSHSVIEKGQTVTLRCDPISGHDNLYWYRRVMGKEIKFLLHFVKESKQDESGMPNNRFLAERTGGTYSTLKVQPAELEDSGVYFCASSLIVPGQSFSGNTIYFGEGSWLTVV.

The rearrangement uses TRBV5-1 and TRBJ2-1; 7 bases match TRBD1. V trimming: 4 bases; J trimming: 4 bases; junction bases outside the gene matches: 5. The CDR3 totals 14 residues. Germline CDR1 reads SGHRS; CDR2 reads YFSETQ. The chain's CDR3 is CASSPGQTYNEQFF. The CDR3 nucleotides are TGCGCCAGCAGCCCGGGACAGACTTACAATGAGCAGTTCTTC. Drawing the rest from reference TRBV5-1 and TRBJ2-1, the complete variable domain is KAGVTQTPRYLIKTRGQQVTLSCSPISGHRSVSWYQQTPGQGLQFLFEYFSETQRNKGNFPGRFSGRQFSNSRSEMNVSTLELGDSALYLCASSPGQTYNEQFFGPGTRLTVL.

V gene TRBV4-1 combines with J gene TRBJ2-1; D unclear. V lost 3 bases and J 0 bases, leaving 15 bases between the germline ends. Germline-derived CDR1 and CDR2 are MGHRA and YSYEKL. The CDR3 runs to 17 residues. CDR3 amino acids: CASSQISPFDSYNEQFF. The CDR3 DNA sequence: TGCGCCAGCAGCCAGATATCCCCCTTTGACTCCTACAATGAGCAGTTCTTC.

This clonotype was found a few times. This chain uses TRBV4-3 with TRBJ2-7; D remains unclear. CDR3 length: 18 amino acids. Germline CDR1 LGHNA, CDR2 YSLEER. V was clipped by 0 bases and J by 5 bases, with 23 bases between them. CDR3 sequence (DNA): TGCGCCAGCAGCCAAGATGACTCTCGTACCCCCCGAGGCCACGAGCAGTACTTC. This gives the protein CASSQDDSRTPRGHEQYF.

This clonotype was observed a handful of times. The CDR3 sequence is CSVGGRARLEGTEAFF. Written as DNA, the CDR3 is TGCAGCGTCGGGGGCAGGGCCCGCCTCGAGGGGACTGAAGCTTTCTTT. The chain links TRBV29-1 to TRBJ1-1; D may be TRBD1 (6 bases). CDR1 and CDR2 (germline): SQVTM, ANQGSEA. The length of the CDR3 is 16 residues. V was trimmed by 6 bases and J by 5 bases, leaving 25 bases between them. The complete variable domain, with remaining parts taken from reference TRBV29-1 and TRBJ1-1, reads SAVISQKPSRDICQRGTSLTIQCQVDSQVTMMFWYRQQPGQSLTLIATANQGSEATYESGFVIDKFPISRPNLTFSTLTVSNMSPEDSSIYLCSVGGRARLEGTEAFFGQGTRLTVV.

V usage is TRBV5-6 and J usage is TRBJ2-7, with a tentative D call TRBD2 (6 bases). Germline assignment: CDR1 SGHDT and CDR2 YYEEEE. This CDR3 comprises 16 residues. V was cut by 3 bases and J by 0 bases, with 16 bases left in between. The CDR3 DNA reads TGTGCCAGCAGCTCCCCATACGGGACTTACTCCTACGAGCAGTACTTC. Translating it yields CASSSPYGTYSYEQYF.

This clonotype was seen more than once but under ten times. The chain joins TRBV6-1 to TRBJ2-3, with 7 bases matching TRBD2. The V segment lost 7 bases and the J segment 2 bases; nucleotides outside the gene matches: 9. This CDR3 is built from 15 residues. Looked up from germline, CDR1 is MNHNS and CDR2 is SASEGT. CDR3 bases: TGTGCCAGCACTGAGATGGGGAGGGACACAGATACGCAGTATTTT. This gives the protein CASTEMGRDTDTQYF.

The sample holds many counts of this clonotype. For the CDR3, the DNA is TGTGCCAGCAGTTTTGACCTAACCTACAATGAGCAGTTCTTC. Its translation is CASSFDLTYNEQFF. The chain combines TRBV27 with TRBJ2-1; D is unclear. Per germline, CDR1 MNHEY and CDR2 SMNVEV (reference sequence). This CDR3 contains 14 residues. V was clipped by 3 bases and J by 2 bases, with 8 bases between them.

The J gene is TRBJ2-4, the V gene TRBV4-1, with 9 bases that match TRBD2. With 1 base clipped from V and 2 bases from J, the junction kept 9 bases outside the gene matches. The CDR3 totals 18 residues. Germline loops: CDR1 MGHRA, CDR2 YSYEKL. CDR3 protein: CASSQVGLAGKSKNIQYF. The CDR3 DNA is TGCGCCAGCAGCCAAGTAGGTCTAGCGGGGAAATCCAAAAACATTCAGTACTTC.

This clonotype appeared a few times. The rearrangement uses TRBV10-3 and TRBJ2-3; TRBD2 matches 8 bases. Trimming cost V 6 bases and J 8 bases; bases outside gene matches: 13. Germline CDR1 is ENHRY and CDR2 is SYGVKD. This CDR3 has 15 amino acids. The CDR3 nucleotides read TGTGCCATCAGGATATCGGGACTAGAATTCGGTACGCAGTATTTT. Residues: CAIRISGLEFGTQYF.

This rearrangement joins TRBV7-8 to TRBJ2-2; 7 bases match TRBD2. There are 16 residues in the CDR3. Germline CDR1 is SGHVS and CDR2 is FQNEAQ. V shed 1 base and J 1 base; nucleotides not matched to a gene: 3. CDR3 amino acids: CASSLVGGGNTGELFF. In DNA, the CDR3 is TGTGCCAGCAGCTTAGTGGGCGGGGGGAACACCGGGGAGCTGTTTTTT.

This clonotype was recorded at least ten times. The rearrangement uses TRBV7-9 and TRBJ1-2; perhaps TRBD1 as D (5 bases). In germline, CDR1 is SEHNR, CDR2 FQNEAQ (reference sequence). V gave up 4 bases and J gave up 2 bases, with 14 bases separating them. The CDR3 runs to 15 residues. CDR3 amino acids: CASSSAGRGNYGYTF. As DNA, the CDR3 is TGTGCCAGCAGCTCCGCGGGTAGGGGAAACTATGGCTACACCTTC.

This clonotype occurred a few times. The chain couples TRBV29-1 to TRBJ2-5, with a possible D match to TRBD1 (5 bases). The V and J ends lost 5 bases and 4 bases respectively, with 8 bases between them. The CDR3 contains 11 residues. CDR1 is SQVTM, CDR2 ANQGSEA, per germline. This CDR3 reads CSVHRRETQYF. The CDR3 coding sequence is TGCAGCGTTCACAGGAGAGAGACCCAGTACTTC.

There are many counts of this clonotype. The chain uses TRBV27 and TRBJ2-7; 12 nucleotides match TRBD2. The CDR3 is made up of 14 amino acids. CDR1 and CDR2 (germline): MNHEY, SMNVEV (reference sequence). J was trimmed by 4 bases and V by 8 bases; bases with no gene match: 6. The CDR3 sequence: CASGHGLAGYEQYF. The CDR3 coding sequence is TGTGCCAGCGGACACGGACTAGCGGGGTACGAGCAGTACTTC.

The J gene is TRBJ2-7, the V gene TRBV3-1; no clear D gene. The CDR3 has 13 residues. V gave up 0 bases and J gave up 1 base, with 4 bases separating them. Germline-derived CDR1 and CDR2 are LGHDT and YNNKEL (reference sequence). CDR3 loop: CASSQDRSYEQYF. The CDR3 nucleotides read TGTGCCAGCAGCCAAGATAGGTCCTACGAGCAGTACTTC.

This clonotype was seen ten or more times. The V and J genes are TRBV10-3 and TRBJ2-1; no firm D call. The CDR3 has 12 residues. Trimming stripped 4 bases from V and 6 bases from J, with 7 bases between. Germline CDR1 and CDR2: ENHRY and SYGVKD. This chain's CDR3 is CAISAHINEQFF. The CDR3 coding sequence is TGTGCCATCAGTGCCCATATCAATGAGCAGTTCTTC.

A few counts support this clonotype. V is TRBV5-1 and J is TRBJ2-5, with D unclear. The germline V gene encodes CDR1 SGHRS and CDR2 YFSETQ. The CDR3 has 13 residues. The V and J ends lost 4 bases and 7 bases respectively, with 14 bases between them. This chain's CDR3 is CASSRSLYGTQYF. Written as DNA, the CDR3 is TGCGCCAGCAGCCGGTCCTTATACGGGACCCAGTACTTC.